Listed here is a single TCR beta chain. As yet, its antigen is unknown. The CDR3 totals 15 residues. The germline V gene has CDR1 SGHKS and CDR2 YYEKEE (reference sequence). With 5 bases removed from V and 5 bases from J, the gap between germline ends came to 18 bases. 5'RACE primed from the constant segment yielded TCR alpha and TCR beta cDNA libraries bearing sample barcodes and UMIs. TCRdb re-called the 5' RACE reads through MiXCR, storing one row per CDR3 protein. The sample contains about 470,000 distinct CDR3 sequences, roughly 25% of which appear only once. The sample comes from a study of T-cell memory formation after mild COVID-19. General study points: CD4/CD8 balance held among clones contracting day 15 to 85, and later expanders leaned CD4+. Clonal second-wave expansions that peaked on day 37 had unconfirmed SARS-CoV-2 specificity.

Sequenced input: PBMCs or a T cell subset sorted from them (not recorded which). This sequence originates from an adult woman who had mild COVID-19 (a few samples of this study predate the infection). Cell type and time point are not known. The chain uses TRBV5-5 and TRBJ2-3, with D perhaps given as TRBD1 or TRBD2 (6 bases each). The CDR3 here is CASSPRGAGGDTQYF. For the CDR3, the DNA is TGTGCCAGCAGTCCGAGGGGGGCAGGAGGAGATACGCAGTATTTT.